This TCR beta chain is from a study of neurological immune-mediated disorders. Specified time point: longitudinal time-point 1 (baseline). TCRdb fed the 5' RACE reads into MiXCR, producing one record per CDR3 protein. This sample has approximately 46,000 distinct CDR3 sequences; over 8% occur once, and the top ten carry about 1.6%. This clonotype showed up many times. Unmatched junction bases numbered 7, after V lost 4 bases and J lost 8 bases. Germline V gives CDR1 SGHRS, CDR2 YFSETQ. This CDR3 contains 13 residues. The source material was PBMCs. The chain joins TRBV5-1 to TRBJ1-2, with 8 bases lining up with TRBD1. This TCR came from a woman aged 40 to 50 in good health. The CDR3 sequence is CASSPGQGEGYTF. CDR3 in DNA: TGCGCCAGCAGCCCAGGACAGGGCGAGGGCTACACCTTC.